This is a list of T cell receptor beta chains from one sample in a study of identical twins' blood T cells. TCRdb reprocessed the 5' RACE reads via MiXCR and lists one record per CDR3 protein. Of a few hundred thousand distinct CDR3 sequences in the sample, under 30% were seen once. The specimen sequenced was PBMCs. Source of these receptors: a woman aged 18 to 50 in good health. Each CDR3 is given with its conserved first and last residue. The order of the fields is V gene, CDR3 protein.

TRBV18 | CASSQGVVEAFF
TRBV10-1 | CASQGTSGGPGELFF
TRBV5-1 | CASSLVAPGHNEQFF
TRBV27 | CASRQTGIYGYTF
TRBV20-1 | CSARGSGTISTDTQYF
TRBV29-1 | CSVESAGGETQYF
TRBV6-5 | CASSRTVATSSYNSPLHF
TRBV20-1 | CSAPLDSSGNTIYF
TRBV7-7 | CASSPQGNTGELFF
TRBV29-1 | CSVQILYSSYNEQFF
TRBV5-1 | CASSFSFLGATEAFF
TRBV20-1 | CSVQGAKEQYF
TRBV29-1 | CSVVLIGPEAFF
TRBV2 | CATNYLANTGELFF
TRBV14 | CASSQARGQRAFF
TRBV5-1 | CASSLRVDYGYTF
TRBV30 | CAWSSLVYTGELFF
TRBV20-1 | CSASLPDGFTEQYF
TRBV5-6 | CASSLFYGYTF
TRBV12-5 | CASDRPGGTLANYGYTF
TRBV4-1 | CASTLGTGFEKLFF
TRBV5-1 | CASSPGTEAYEQYF